One sample yielded the 25 T cell receptor beta chains listed below, sequenced in a study of identifying expanded T cells in peripheral blood. Profiling relied on immunoSEQ multiplex PCR, and the TCRdb table lists in-frame clones only, not all of them. The table includes approximately 85,000 clones, approximately 90% detected once. The sequencing input was blood. These TCRs come from a person aged 18 to 69 in good health.

This clone was detected only once. This chain connects TRBV29-1 to TRBJ1-1, with 7 bases identical to TRBD1. Germline loops: CDR1 SQVTM, CDR2 ANQGSEA. V lost 6 bases to trimming and J lost 1 base; unmatched junction nucleotides: 5. The CDR3 runs 13 residues. The CDR3 loop reads CSVRRQGNTEAFF. As DNA, the CDR3 is TGCAGCGTCCGTCGACAGGGGAACACTGAAGCTTTCTTT.

This clone was seen a single time. J is TRBJ2-1 and V is TRBV11-3; 7 nucleotides agree with TRBD1. V was pared by 5 bases and J by 9 bases, with 10 bases of the junction left unmatched. The CDR3 is 14 residues long. From germline, CDR1 is SGHNT and CDR2 YENEEA. CDR3 residues: CASSPFGTAREQFF. Written as DNA, the CDR3 is TGTGCCAGCAGCCCGTTTGGGACAGCACGTGAGCAGTTCTTC.

The chain is built from TRBV15 and TRBJ2-3; TRBD1 or TRBD2 may be the D gene (5 bases each). CDR1 is LNHNV, CDR2 YYDKDF, per germline (reference sequence). There are 15 residues in the CDR3. Trimming shortened V by 1 base and J by 5 bases, and 13 bases separated the two germline ends. CDR3 residues: CATSRGPGPGDTQYF. The CDR3 region has the DNA TGTGCCACCAGCAGAGGGCCGGGGCCCGGAGATACGCAGTATTTT.

The V gene is TRBV5-4, the J gene TRBJ2-1, with D perhaps TRBD2 (6 bases). Germline V CDR1 and CDR2: SGHNT, YYREEE (reference sequence). This CDR3 spans 15 amino acids. V was pared by 5 bases and J by 9 bases, with 21 bases between. CDR3 sequence: CASRQRDSPTGEQFF. In nucleotides, the CDR3 is TGTGCCAGCAGGCAACGGGACTCCCCTACCGGTGAGCAGTTCTTC. The full variable domain, completed using reference TRBV5-4 and TRBJ2-1, is ETGVTQSPTHLIKTRGQQVTLRCSSQSGHNTVSWYQQALGQGPQFIFQYYREEENGRGNFPPRFSGLQFPNYSSELNVNALELDDSALYLCASRQRDSPTGEQFFGPGTRLTVL.

This chain links TRBV9 with TRBJ2-2; TRBD2 matches at 8 bases. The length of the CDR3 is 18 residues. Germline V gene data show CDR1 as SGDLS and CDR2 as YYNGEE. After removal of 6 bases from V and 3 bases from J, the junction contained 16 bases not matched to a gene. In DNA form, the CDR3 reads TGTGCCAGCACCGAAACCAGGACTAGCCGGTACGACACCGGGGAGCTGTTTTTT. Its translation: CASTETRTSRYDTGELFF.

The V gene is TRBV28, the J gene TRBJ2-7; possible D gene TRBD1, 6 bases. Trimming removed 6 bases from V and 2 bases from J, with 20 bases in between. Germline-derived CDR1 and CDR2 are MDHEN and SYDVKM. This CDR3 is built from 16 residues. CDR3 coding DNA: TGTGCCAGCAGCTACTCATTGGGGCAGGGGACCTACGAGCAGTACTTC. Translation: CASSYSLGQGTYEQYF. Together with reference TRBV28 and TRBJ2-7, the CDR3 gives the full variable domain: DVKVTQSSRYLVKRTGEKVFLECVQDMDHENMFWYRQDPGLGLRLIYFSYDVKMKEKGDIPEGYSVSREKKERFSLILESASTNQTSMYLCASSYSLGQGTYEQYFGPGTRLTVT.

The chain carries TRBV28 and TRBJ2-3, with D hard to call. Germline CDR1 MDHEN, CDR2 SYDVKM. The CDR3 has 14 amino acids. V lost 7 bases and J 0 bases, leaving 11 bases between the germline ends. CDR3 sequence reads: CASTHISSTDTQYF. CDR3 sequence (DNA): TGTGCCAGCACCCATATCTCGAGCACAGATACGCAGTATTTT.

The rearrangement links TRBV9 to TRBJ1-6; TRBD1 agrees at 7 bases. CDR1 and CDR2 from the germline V gene are SGDLS and YYNGEE. The V segment lost 0 bases and the J segment 10 bases; nucleotides outside the gene matches: 4. This CDR3 has 14 amino acids. CDR3 nucleotides: TGTGCCAGCAGCGTAGAAGGGGGCAGGTCACCCCTCCACTTT. Amino acids: CASSVEGGRSPLHF.

The rearrangement links TRBV6-6 to TRBJ1-2; D gene uncertain. The germline CDR1 and CDR2 sequences are MNHNY and SVGAGI (reference sequence). The CDR3 is made up of 13 amino acids. The V gene lost 6 bases and the J gene lost 7 bases, with 15 bases spanning the gap. DNA for the CDR3: TGTGCCAGCAGCCGCACAGAGGAGATTGGCTACACCTTC. It specifies CASSRTEEIGYTF.

This clone was recorded once. CDR3 bases: TGTGCCAGTCTCATCGATGAACGGGCCTCCTCAAATAGCAATCAGCCCCAGCATTTT. Translating it yields CASLIDERASSNSNQPQHF. The J gene is TRBJ1-5, the V gene TRBV18; D unclear. V lost 9 bases and J lost 0, with 27 bases in between. Germline loops: CDR1 KGHSH, CDR2 LQKENI. CDR3 length: 19 amino acids.

Written as DNA, the CDR3 is TGTGCCAGCCGTCTAGCGGGGGGGTATACGCAGTATTTT. Its translation: CASRLAGGYTQYF. The V and J genes are TRBV5-6 and TRBJ2-3; 12 bases map to TRBD2. V was clipped by 7 bases and J by 7 bases; unmatched bases: 4. Germline-derived CDR1 and CDR2 are SGHDT and YYEEEE. The CDR3 runs 13 residues.

CDR3 sequence reads: CASSEPRRGDSPLHF. CDR3 DNA sequence: TGTGCCAGCAGTGAGCCCCGCCGGGGGGATTCACCCCTCCACTTT. The V call is TRBV25-1, the J call TRBJ1-6, with D perhaps TRBD1 (5 bases). This CDR3 has 15 residues. Germline V CDR1 and CDR2: MGHDK, SYGVNS. V lost 3 bases to trimming and J lost 8 bases, with 14 bases between them.

The chain combines TRBV7-2 with TRBJ1-2; TRBD1 is a possible D gene (5 bases). In germline, CDR1 is SGHTA, CDR2 FQGNSA. Trimming shortened V by 5 bases and J by 2 bases, and 18 bases separated the two germline ends. The CDR3 spans 16 residues. CDR3 in amino acids: CASSHKQALRNYGYTF. Written as DNA, the CDR3 is TGTGCCAGCAGCCACAAACAGGCATTGAGGAACTATGGCTACACCTTC.

In this sample, this clone turned up once. The V and J genes are TRBV10-3 and TRBJ2-1; 8 bases agree with TRBD1. V was clipped by 3 bases and J by 0 bases; unmatched bases: 7. The germline gives CDR1 ENHRY, CDR2 SYGVKD. This CDR3 comprises 17 residues. The CDR3: CAISDRGRSASYNEQFF. The CDR3 DNA is TGTGCCATCAGTGACAGGGGGCGATCCGCCTCCTACAATGAGCAGTTCTTC.

The gene calls are TRBV11-2 and TRBJ2-3; D remains unclear. The CDR3 loop spans 12 amino acids. Trimming removed 5 bases at V and 6 bases at J, with 9 bases between. CDR1 and CDR2 (germline): SGHAT, FQNNGV. The CDR3 is CASSQTWDTQYF. DNA of the CDR3: TGTGCCAGCAGCCAAACATGGGATACGCAGTATTTT. Looking up the rest from reference TRBV11-2 and TRBJ2-3 gives the full variable domain: EAGVAQSPRYKIIEKRQSVAFWCNPISGHATLYWYQQILGQGPKLLIQFQNNGVVDDSQLPKDRFSAERLKGVDSTLKIQPAKLEDSAVYLCASSQTWDTQYFGPGTRLTVL.

The V call is TRBV4-1, the J call TRBJ1-1, with 9 bases fitting TRBD1. The trim removed 7 bases at V and 5 bases at J, leaving 5 bases unmatched. This CDR3 contains 13 residues. Germline V gene data show CDR1 as MGHRA and CDR2 as YSYEKL. The CDR3 DNA reads TGCGCCAGCACGAGACAGGGGGTAACTGAAGCTTTCTTT. Translation gives CASTRQGVTEAFF.

The V and J genes are TRBV29-1 and TRBJ1-3; TRBD1 is a possible D gene (5 bases). Germline V lookup: CDR1 SQVTM, CDR2 ANQGSEA. Between the trimmed V and J ends, which lost 0 bases and 2 bases, there was a span of 11 bases. This CDR3 spans 15 amino acids. The CDR3 reads CSVEDQWGPGNTIYF. The CDR3 coding sequence is TGCAGCGTTGAAGATCAATGGGGCCCTGGAAACACCATATATTTT.

The J gene is TRBJ2-2, the V gene TRBV7-9, with TRBD1 identical over 8 bases. The V and J ends lost 5 bases and 9 bases, in that order; junction bases with no gene match: 11. The CDR3 length is 15 residues. Germline CDR1 and CDR2: SEHNR and FQNEAQ (reference sequence). The CDR3 nucleotides are TGTGCCAGCAGCCGGGGACAGGCAGGGGTCCGGGAGCTGTTTTTT. Its protein product is CASSRGQAGVRELFF. Filled out from reference TRBV7-9 and TRBJ2-2, the complete variable domain reads DTGVSQNPRHKITKRGQNVTFRCDPISEHNRLYWYRQTLGQGPEFLTYFQNEAQLEKSRLLSDRFSAERPKGSFSTLEIQRTEQGDSAMYLCASSRGQAGVRELFFGEGSRLTVL.

The rearrangement uses TRBV5-6 and TRBJ2-1; 7 bases agree with TRBD2. With 3 bases clipped from V and 2 bases from J, the junction kept 5 bases outside the gene matches. The CDR3 has 15 amino acids. Germline assignment: CDR1 SGHDT and CDR2 YYEEEE. In nucleotides, the CDR3 is TGTGCCAGCAGCTGGGGGAGGGACGCCTACAATGAGCAGTTCTTC. This codes for CASSWGRDAYNEQFF.

The V and J genes are TRBV5-4 and TRBJ2-1; 10 bases match TRBD2. Unmatched junction bases numbered 6, after V lost 2 bases and J lost 10 bases. CDR1 and CDR2 from the germline V gene are SGHNT and YYREEE (reference sequence). The CDR3 is 14 amino acids. The CDR3 is CASSLAGGEKEQFF. The CDR3 DNA follows: TGTGCCAGCAGCTTAGCGGGGGGGGAAAAAGAGCAGTTCTTC.

V gene TRBV25-1 combines with J gene TRBJ2-3; D call uncertain. The CDR3 runs to 12 residues. V dropped 4 bases and J dropped 0 bases, with 2 bases sitting between them. Germline loops: CDR1 MGHDK, CDR2 SYGVNS. This chain's CDR3 is CASSVSTDTQYF. The CDR3 bases are TGTGCCAGCAGTGTCAGCACAGATACGCAGTATTTT.

CDR3 region: CASSGSPKNYGYTF. In DNA, the CDR3 is TGTGCCAGCAGCGGATCCCCAAAGAACTATGGCTACACCTTC. V and J are TRBV9 and TRBJ1-2; D not resolved. The CDR3 runs to 14 residues. From germline, CDR1 is SGDLS and CDR2 YYNGEE. V was shortened by 3 bases and J by 2 bases, with 11 bases between the two germline ends.

V and J are TRBV7-9 and TRBJ2-3, with D possibly matching TRBD2 (6 bases). V was shortened by 5 bases and J by 4 bases, with 13 bases between the two germline ends. The CDR3 runs to 14 residues. Germline V lookup: CDR1 SEHNR, CDR2 FQNEAQ (reference sequence). CDR3 nucleotide sequence: TGTGCCAGCAGCGACGGGACTCCTTCAGATACGCAGTATTTT. This codes for CASSDGTPSDTQYF.

The chain has TRBV14 and TRBJ1-5; a possible D gene is TRBD1 (5 bases). The CDR3 covers 13 residues. Germline values: CDR1 SGHDN, CDR2 FVKESK. Deletions cut 1 base from V and 9 bases from J, with 10 bases between. This CDR3 is CASSQVGGGPQHF. CDR3 coding DNA: TGTGCCAGCAGCCAAGTTGGGGGTGGGCCCCAGCATTTT.

The CDR3 DNA sequence: TGCAGCGTTGAAGGCAGGGCCCGCGAGCAGTACTTC. It yields the protein CSVEGRAREQYF. V gene TRBV29-1 combines with J gene TRBJ2-7, with D tentatively TRBD1 (5 bases). Germline assignment: CDR1 SQVTM and CDR2 ANQGSEA. V lost 1 base, J lost 6 bases, and 10 bases lay in between. This CDR3 region has 12 residues.